Listed below are T cell receptor beta chains from one sample, sequenced in a study of T cell responses to AZD1222 COVID-19 vaccine. Assay used: immunoSEQ multiplex PCR; TCRdb lists only in-frame clones, some missing. The table lists around 140,000 clones, around 90% of them singletons. The sample consisted of peripheral blood, taken on day 0 of AZD1222 vaccination. Receptors originate from an adult in good health. CDR3s include the opening cysteine and the closing phenylalanine or tryptophan.

TRBV19,TRBJ2-6,CASNTGQGSVGANVLTF
TRBV7-9,TRBJ2-3,CASSSLPGQSADTQYF
TRBV29-1,TRBJ1-1,CSVEADRGITEAFF
TRBV7-9,TRBJ2-3,CASRFSGEWARSGDTQYF
TRBV29-1,TRBJ2-7,CSVVLGGIGYEQYF
TRBV11-3,TRBJ2-1,CASSLEGDRLNNEQFF
TRBV11-2,TRBJ1-1,CASSLAQVRDNTEAFF
TRBV6-5,TRBJ1-5,CASSPGGVRPQHF
TRBV5-1,TRBJ1-6,CASSLEQGVVSPLHF
TRBV6-5,TRBJ1-4,CASSSEGIDGDEKLFF
TRBV18,TRBJ2-2,CASSPPGLAGYTGELFF
TRBV28,TRBJ2-1,CASSLVVVRKDEQFF
TRBV10-3,TRBJ1-1,CAISESIGAATEAFF
TRBV3-1/TRBV3-2,TRBJ2-7,CASSQEYGQGGYEQYF
TRBV7-2,TRBJ1-2,CASSLVSPATGYTF
TRBV3-1/TRBV3-2,TRBJ2-5,CASSQSGSGSTETQYF
TRBV7-9,TRBJ1-2,CASSRDISGYTF
TRBV20-1,TRBJ1-2,CSAEQGQDYTF
TRBV29-1,TRBJ2-7,CSVEGGGIYEQYF
TRBV2,TRBJ1-6,CASSEGGGIISPLHF
TRBV28,TRBJ1-5,CASSLVGGGHSNQPQHF
TRBV12-3/TRBV12-4,TRBJ1-1,CASIRGAAEAFF
TRBV7-9,TRBJ2-6,CASSFWTGGFGANVLTF
TRBV5-1,TRBJ2-2,CASSWESVNTGELFF
TRBV6-4,TRBJ2-2,CASSELAGVSGELFF
TRBV10-1,TRBJ1-4,CASSSEYTPEKLFF
TRBV28,TRBJ1-6,CASSGGASPLHF